This entry concerns a single TCR beta chain. Its antigen is undetermined. Sequencing libraries for TCR beta were prepared with iRepertoire HTBI primers and Arm-PCR of CDR3 regions. In TCRdb, the multiplex PCR reads were re-called with MiXCR into one record per CDR3 protein. This table holds approximately 400,000 distinct CDR3 sequences, less than 20% found once. This entry is derived from a study of regulatory T cells in long-lasting Graves disease. Study overall: Antithyroid drug exposure in newly diagnosed Graves' patients had lasted under 3 months.

V lost 8 bases and J lost 4, with 15 bases in between. CDR3 length: 14 amino acids. In germline, CDR1 is LNHDA, CDR2 SQIVND (reference sequence). Time point meaning: newly diagnosed GD, antithyroid drugs for less than 3 months. Making the TCR library involved RNA that had been extracted from PBMCs. Findings and limits, study-wide: It was in persistent disease that TRBV28, TRBJ1-2 and TRBJ2-5 were favored.

This receptor was obtained from a female donor with Graves disease. This sequence joins TRBV19 and TRBJ2-1, with TRBD2 as a possible D gene (5 bases). Sequenced here: peripheral blood mononuclear cells (PBMCs), sampled at new diagnosis, from a patient treated with antithyroid drugs. CDR3 amino acids: CASWSGQEYNEQFF. DNA of the CDR3: TGTGCCAGTTGGAGCGGCCAGGAGTACAATGAGCAGTTCTTC. Full variable domain (outside the CDR3, taken from reference TRBV19 and TRBJ2-1): DGGITQSPKYLFRKEGQNVTLSCEQNLNHDAMYWYRQDPGQGLRLIYYSQIVNDFQKGDIAEGYSVSREKKESFPLTVTSAQKNPTAFYLCASWSGQEYNEQFFGPGTRLTVL.